The 15 T cell receptor beta chains reported below all come from one sample, sequenced in a study of regulatory T cells in long-lasting Graves disease. This sample's time point: newly diagnosed GD, antithyroid drugs for less than 3 months. There was RNA extracted from PBMCs, and the TCR library was made from it. Investigators prepared the TCR beta libraries by applying iRepertoire HTBI primers and Arm-PCR of CDR3 regions. TCRdb ran MiXCR on the multiplex PCR reads and lists one entry per CDR3 protein. The top ten clones hold over 20% of a sample with approximately 350,000 distinct CDR3 sequences, around 15% of them seen once. These data were also reused for a study on T cells in Graves' hyperthyroidism and ophthalmopathy.

Specimen: peripheral blood mononuclear cells (PBMCs), collected at new diagnosis, from a patient treated with antithyroid drugs. The origin of the receptors is a woman under 30 with Graves disease.

This clonotype was seen many times. The chain carries TRBV20-1 and TRBJ2-3, with TRBD2 identical over 14 bases. This CDR3 is built from 14 residues. Per the germline V gene, CDR1 is DFQATT and CDR2 is SNEGSKA (reference sequence). CDR3 bases: TGCAGGATAGGGACTAGCGGGAGCGGGAATACGCAGTATTTT. Its protein product is CRIGTSGSGNTQYF.

This chain joins TRBV6-2 or TRBV6-3 and TRBJ1-6, with TRBD1 identical over 7 bases. With V trimmed by 7 bases and J by 11 bases, 8 bases remained unmatched. This CDR3 region has 13 residues. Germline assignment: CDR1 MNHEY and CDR2 SVGEGT. Here the CDR3 reads CASTATGVTPLHF. CDR3 sequence (DNA): TGTGCCAGCACCGCTACAGGGGTAACACCCCTCCACTTT.

The chain links TRBV3-1 to TRBJ2-5; 9 bases agree with TRBD1. Gene TRBJ2-1 matches the end of the DNA better, so the J call may be wrong. Germline lookup yields CDR1 LGHDT and CDR2 YNNKEL (reference sequence). The CDR3 totals 14 residues. In nucleotides, the CDR3 is TGTGCCAGCAGCCGGGGGACAGGGAGAGGTGAGCAGTTCTTC. It is translated as CASSRGTGRGEQFF.

This chain links TRBV28 with TRBJ2-7; 7 positions match TRBD1. This CDR3 is built from 17 residues. The germline gives CDR1 MDHEN, CDR2 SYDVKM. V shed 2 bases and J 0 bases; nucleotides not matched to a gene: 10. This chain's CDR3 is CASSLNPGRGSSYEQYF. The DNA of the CDR3 is TGTGCCAGCAGTTTAAACCCGGGCAGGGGGAGCTCCTACGAGCAGTACTTC. The whole variable domain, filled in from reference TRBV28 and TRBJ2-7, reads DVKVTQSSRYLVKRTGEKVFLECVQDMDHENMFWYRQDPGLGLRLIYFSYDVKMKEKGDIPEGYSVSREKKERFSLILESASTNQTSMYLCASSLNPGRGSSYEQYFGPGTRLTVT.

The chain carries TRBV25-1 and TRBJ1-6, with 7 bases lining up with TRBD1. Trimming removed 8 bases from V and 9 bases from J; junction bases left unmatched: 4. Germline V CDR1 and CDR2: MGHDK, SYGVNS. The CDR3 contains 12 residues. CDR3 sequence: CASRDSISPLHF. The CDR3 bases are TGTGCCAGCCGGGACAGCATTTCACCCCTCCACTTT.

There are many counts of this clonotype. The chain recombines TRBV28 with TRBJ1-1, with 10 nucleotides matching TRBD1. The CDR3 sequence is 13 residues long. CDR1 MDHEN and CDR2 SYDVKM come from the germline V gene. Trimming took 11 bases from V and 5 from J; bases not matched to a gene: 8. DNA of the CDR3: TGTGCCGGTCAGACAGGGGGCGAAACTGAAGCTTTCTTT. The encoded protein is CAGQTGGETEAFF.

This clonotype was seen only a few times. J is TRBJ2-7 and V is TRBV7-9, with 8 bases aligning to TRBD2. This CDR3 region has 15 residues. V lost 5 bases to trimming and J lost 3 bases; unmatched junction nucleotides: 9. From germline, CDR1 is SEHNR and CDR2 FQNEAQ (reference sequence). For the CDR3, the DNA is TGTGCCAGCAGCAGATCGGGACTAGGGGACTACGAGCAGTACTTC. Protein: CASSRSGLGDYEQYF.

This clonotype was counted many times. V usage is TRBV20-1 and J usage is TRBJ2-3, with D possibly TRBD2 on 5 matching bases. The CDR3 runs to 15 residues. Looked up from germline, CDR1 is DFQATT and CDR2 is SNEGSKA (reference sequence). Trimming removed 3 bases at V and 3 bases at J, with 16 bases between. This chain's CDR3 is CSARRSPAETDTQYF. The DNA of the CDR3 is TGCAGTGCTAGGCGGTCCCCAGCGGAGACAGATACGCAGTATTTT.

The CDR3 sequence is CASSLPRQGGNEQFF. The CDR3 bases are TGTGCCAGCAGTTTACCCCGACAGGGTGGGAATGAGCAGTTCTTC. The chain is built from TRBV27 and TRBJ2-1, with TRBD1 matching 7 bases. The ends lost 2 bases at V and 7 bases at J; junction bases unmatched: 8. The CDR3 runs 15 residues. CDR1 is MNHEY and CDR2 is SMNVEV in the germline V gene (reference sequence).

Regarding this clonotype: A read error may explain this, as a much larger clone is one base away. The chain's CDR3 is CATSDFESSGAHDEQFF. CDR3 nucleotides: TGTGCCACCAGTGATTTCGAGTCCAGCGGGGCCCACGATGAGCAGTTCTTC. This chain links TRBV24-1 with TRBJ2-1; 7 bases line up with TRBD2. The CDR3 consists of 17 residues. Trimming at V came to 1 base and at J to 8 bases, leaving 13 bases not matched to a gene. CDR1 and CDR2 (germline): KGHDR, SFDVKD.

Comment on this clonotype: It may be a read error: a sequence one base away is much more abundant. V and J are TRBV28 and TRBJ2-5, with TRBD2 matching over 9 bases. Germline CDR1 and CDR2: MDHEN and SYDVKM. The CDR3 extends over 20 amino acids. V dropped 1 base and J dropped 0; count of bases not matched to a gene: 15. CDR3 nucleotide sequence: TGTGCCAGCAGTTTATATTCACGGTGGCTAGCGGGGAGGTACCAAGAGACCCAGTACTTC. Translated, it gives CASSLYSRWLAGRYQETQYF.

This clonotype was seen at least ten times. V gene TRBV10-3 combines with J gene TRBJ2-7; 7 nucleotides align to TRBD2. Germline V gives CDR1 ENHRY, CDR2 SYGVKD. The CDR3 contains 15 residues. Trimming cost V 2 bases and J 2 bases; bases outside gene matches: 6. In nucleotides, the CDR3 is TGTGCCATCAGTGAGAATCTAGCGGACACCTACGAGCAGTACTTC. Amino acids: CAISENLADTYEQYF.

This clonotype showed up many times. The rearrangement links TRBV20-1 to TRBJ2-2; D is unclear. Trimming pared 2 bases from V and 7 bases from J, leaving 8 bases between. Germline CDR1 reads DFQATT; CDR2 reads SNEGSKA (reference sequence). This CDR3 is built from 12 residues. The CDR3 protein is CSARIMGGELFF. CDR3 DNA sequence: TGCAGTGCTAGAATTATGGGCGGGGAGCTGTTTTTT.

Comment on this clonotype: Since a much larger clone is just one base distant, this may be a read error. The chain employs TRBV5-5 and TRBJ2-1; TRBD1 is a possible D gene (5 bases). The better agreement between TRBJ2-7 and the DNA end casts doubt on the J call. Germline CDR1 is SGHKS and CDR2 is YYEKEE (reference sequence). This CDR3 region has 14 residues. The DNA of the CDR3 is TGTGCCAGCAGCTTACAGGCGAAATCCTGCGAGCAGTACTTC. Amino acids: CASSLQAKSCEQYF.

The J gene is TRBJ1-4, the V gene TRBV6-2 or TRBV6-3; tentative D call: TRBD1 (5 bases). There are 13 residues in the CDR3. Germline V gene lookup returns CDR1 MNHEY and CDR2 SVGEGT. Between the trimmed V and J ends, which lost 6 bases and 7 bases, there was a span of 12 bases. The CDR3 coding sequence is TGTGCCAGCAGATTCACGACAGTTGAAAAACTGTTTTTT. It codes for CASRFTTVEKLFF.